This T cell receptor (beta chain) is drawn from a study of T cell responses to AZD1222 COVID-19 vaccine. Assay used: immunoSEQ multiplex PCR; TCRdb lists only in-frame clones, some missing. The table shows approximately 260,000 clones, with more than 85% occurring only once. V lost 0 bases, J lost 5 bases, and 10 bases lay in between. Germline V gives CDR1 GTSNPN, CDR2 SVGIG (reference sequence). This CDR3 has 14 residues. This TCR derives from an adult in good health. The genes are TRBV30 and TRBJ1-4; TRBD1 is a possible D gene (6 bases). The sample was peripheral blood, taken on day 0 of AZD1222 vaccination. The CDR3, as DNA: TGTGCCTGGAGTGTAGGACAGACAAATGAAAAACTGTTTTTT. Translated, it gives CAWSVGQTNEKLFF.